The rows below give T cell receptor beta chains drawn from one sample of a study of T cells in Graves' hyperthyroidism and ophthalmopathy. TCRdb fed the multiplex PCR reads into MiXCR, producing one record per CDR3 protein. The sample lists a few hundred thousand distinct CDR3 sequences; around 14% were seen once. Sequencing used blood. The receptor set was obtained from a woman in her 30s with Graves' hyperthyroidism. The CDR3 runs from the conserved cysteine through the conserved F or W. D genes are given only for firm matches. The listing skips clone size in some rows; elsewhere it reads once, few, many or a size class.

length | J | V | size | D | DNA | CDR3
16 | TRBJ1-2 | TRBV7-9 | many | NA | TGTGCCAGCAGCTTAGCGGTGGGACCGTCCTCCGGTGGCTACACCTTC | CASSLAVGPSSGGYTF
14 | TRBJ2-7 | TRBV7-2 | many | TRBD1 | TGTGCCAGCAGCTTAGCGGGACAGATCTACGAGCAGTACTTC | CASSLAGQIYEQYF
17 | TRBJ2-1 | TRBV7-8 | many | TRBD2 | TGTGCCAGCAGCTTAGGTGGGGGACTAGCGGTATACAATGAGCAGTTCTTC | CASSLGGGLAVYNEQFF
13 | TRBJ1-2 | TRBV3-1 | many | NA | TGTGCCAGCAGCCAATCGGGGGCGTATGGCTACACCTTC | CASSQSGAYGYTF
13 | TRBJ1-4 | TRBV30 | many | NA | TGTGCCTGGAGTAAGGGGCAGTATGAAAAACTGTTTTTT | CAWSKGQYEKLFF
13 | TRBJ2-1 | TRBV20-1 | many | TRBD2 | TGCAGTGCTCCACTAGCGGGAGACTATGAGCAGTTCTTC | CSAPLAGDYEQFF
15 | TRBJ2-7 | TRBV20-1 | many | NA | TGCAGTGCTCGTCCTCACTATAGCGGCTCCTACGAGCAGTACTTC | CSARPHYSGSYEQYF
15 | TRBJ2-5 | TRBV6-8 | NA | TRBD2 | TGTGCCAGCAGTTTGACTAGCGGGTTGCAAGAGACCCAGTACTTC | CASSLTSGLQETQYF
17 | TRBJ2-3 | TRBV7-8 | NA | TRBD2 | TGTGCCAGCAGCCATCCGGAAGCGGGAGGGAGTGGAGATACGCAGTATTTT | CASSHPEAGGSGDTQYF
15 | TRBJ2-7 | TRBV7-2 | many | TRBD2 | TGTGCCAGCAGCTTAGCTAGCGGGGGTTCCTACGAGCAGTACTTC | CASSLASGGSYEQYF
13 | TRBJ2-7 | TRBV10-3 | few | NA | TGTGCCATCAATGGGGGGAATACCTACGAGCAGTACTTC | CAINGGNTYEQYF
15 | TRBJ2-2 | TRBV4-2 | once | NA | TGTGCCAGCAGCCAAGGGGGGAGGAACACCGGGGAGCTGTTTTTT | CASSQGGRNTGELFF
18 | TRBJ2-1 | TRBV18 | few | TRBD2 | TGTGCCAGCTCACCCCGAAGCTCGGGAGGGTCATTTTACAATGAGCAGTTCTTC | CASSPRSSGGSFYNEQFF
16 | TRBJ2-7 | TRBV11-2 | NA | TRBD2 | TGTGCCAGCAGCTTGGAGGCTAGCGGGGCAACCTACGAGCAGTACTTC | CASSLEASGATYEQYF
16 | TRBJ2-1 | TRBV6-1 | many | TRBD2 | TGTGCCAGCAGGGAAACAACGGGAGGGCCCTACAATGAGCAGTTCTTC | CASRETTGGPYNEQFF
15 | TRBJ2-7 | TRBV20-1 | NA | TRBD1 | TGCAGTGTCTCCGGGACAGGGGGTTTCGTCCACGAGCAGTACTTC | CSVSGTGGFVHEQYF
14 | TRBJ2-5 | TRBV28 | NA | TRBD1 | TGTGCCAGCAGTAACGGGACAGCACAAGAGACCCAGTACTTC | CASSNGTAQETQYF
13 | TRBJ2-3 | TRBV20-1 | many | NA | TGCAGTGCTAGAGTTGGGGGCCCAGATACGCAGTATTTT | CSARVGGPDTQYF
14 | TRBJ2-7 | TRBV12-3/TRBV12-4 | NA | NA | TGTGCCAGCAATTCCAGACAGGGAGGGTACGAGCAGTACTTC | CASNSRQGGYEQYF
13 | TRBJ2-7 | TRBV6-2/TRBV6-3 | few | NA | TGTGCCAGCAGTAGGGGGGTGACCTACGAGCAGTACTTC | CASSRGVTYEQYF
18 | TRBJ1-1 | TRBV4-3 | NA | TRBD1 | TGCGCCAGCAGCCATGGCCATAATCCGGGACAGGGTTCGACTGAAGCTTTCTTT | CASSHGHNPGQGSTEAFF
15 | TRBJ1-4 | TRBV29-1 | few | NA | TGCAGCGCCGCCGGGGGGAAGACAACTAATGAAAAACTGTTTTTT | CSAAGGKTTNEKLFF